What follows is one T cell receptor beta chain and its context. This sample is part of a study of blood T cell repertoires in COVID-19. On the study more broadly: T cells, B-cell-depleted T cells, or PBMCs supplied cDNA or gDNA.

Measured with immunoSEQ multiplex PCR; TCRdb has only the in-frame clones, and not every one. Of around 140,000 clones in the sample, 88% were seen once. After removal of 7 bases from V and 5 bases from J, the junction contained 8 bases not matched to a gene. Germline loops: CDR1 WSHSY, CDR2 SAAADI. The CDR3 is made up of 15 amino acids. This clonotype was sampled from a human donor with COVID-19, enrolled during active disease. The donor label of this sample is uncertain. The material sequenced was peripheral blood. The chain carries TRBV10-2 and TRBJ2-3, with 11 bases lining up with TRBD1. The CDR3 bases are TGCGCCAGCAATACCGGGACAGGGGGGGGAGATACGCAGTATTTT. Translated: CASNTGTGGGDTQYF.